Below, 12 T cell receptor beta chains from the same sample are listed, as sequenced in a study of neoadjuvant anti-PD-1 for oral cavity cancer. Profiling relied on immunoSEQ multiplex PCR, and the TCRdb table lists in-frame clones only, not all of them. The sample includes around 17,000 clones, 65% of them seen just once. The sample was PBMCs, taken before nivolumab (anti-PD-1) treatment. Receptors originate from a person aged 35-80 years with oral cavity squamous cell carcinoma.

This clone was seen a few times. This rearrangement joins TRBV23-1 to TRBJ2-5; TRBD2 aligns across 7 bases. TRBV23-1 qualifies as an ORF whose function is uncertain. This CDR3 contains 13 residues. With V trimmed by 5 bases and J by 3 bases, 3 bases remained unmatched. Here the CDR3 DNA reads TGCGCCAGCAGTGGGAGGGTGGAAGAGACCCAGTACTTC. This codes for CASSGRVEETQYF.

V gene TRBV10-1 combines with J gene TRBJ2-7; 7 bases agree with TRBD1. This CDR3 has 15 amino acids. Germline V gene lookup returns CDR1 WNHNN and CDR2 SYGVQD (reference sequence). V gave up 0 bases and J gave up 0 bases; unmatched junction bases: 2. CDR3 nucleotides: TGCGCCAGCAGTGAGTCTGGGACAGCCTCCTACGAGCAGTACTTC. Protein: CASSESGTASYEQYF.

This clone has just a few counts. V and J are TRBV27 and TRBJ1-4; maybe TRBD1 (5 bases). The germline V and J ends were trimmed by 2 bases and 7 bases, with 14 bases remaining between them. The CDR3 totals 15 residues. Germline loops: CDR1 MNHEY, CDR2 SMNVEV (reference sequence). This CDR3 reads CASSLGGGGFEKLFF. The CDR3 DNA sequence: TGTGCCAGCAGTTTAGGTGGGGGGGGTTTTGAAAAACTGTTTTTT.

V gene TRBV9 combines with J gene TRBJ2-1; D gene uncertain. The germline CDR1 and CDR2 sequences are SGDLS and YYNGEE. The CDR3 consists of 14 residues. V was pared by 0 bases and J by 6 bases, with 10 bases between. CDR3 sequence: CASSVGPLGNEQFF. CDR3 DNA: TGTGCCAGCAGCGTAGGACCCCTTGGCAATGAGCAGTTCTTC.

This chain connects TRBV6-1 to TRBJ2-7; no clear D. The CDR3 extends over 11 amino acids. Germline CDR1 is MNHNS and CDR2 is SASEGT. The V gene lost 6 bases and the J gene lost 0 bases, with 3 bases spanning the gap. The CDR3 sequence: CASSFSYEQYF. The CDR3 DNA is TGTGCCAGCAGCTTCTCCTACGAGCAGTACTTC.

This chain uses TRBV7-8 with TRBJ1-2; a possible D gene is TRBD1 (5 bases). This CDR3 is 12 amino acids long. V lost 4 bases and J lost 2, with 5 bases in between. Germline CDR1 reads SGHVS; CDR2 reads FQNEAQ. This CDR3 is CASSSGNYGYTF. In DNA, the CDR3 is TGTGCCAGCAGCTCAGGGAACTATGGCTACACCTTC.

This chain uses TRBV29-1 with TRBJ2-1, with 10 bases fitting TRBD2. The CDR3 runs to 15 residues. Per germline, CDR1 SQVTM and CDR2 ANQGSEA. Trimming removed 4 bases from V and 2 bases from J; junction bases left unmatched: 5. The CDR3, as DNA: TGCAGCGTTGTAAAGCTAGCGGGAGCCTACAATGAGCAGTTCTTC. This translates into CSVVKLAGAYNEQFF.

This clone was detected a few times. The chain combines TRBV6-5 with TRBJ1-5; no clear D gene. The germline gives CDR1 MNHEY, CDR2 SVGAGI. V lost 2 bases and J 4 bases, leaving 6 bases between the germline ends. This CDR3 comprises 13 residues. The CDR3 sequence: CASSYVENQPQHF. In DNA, the CDR3 is TGTGCCAGCAGTTACGTTGAAAATCAGCCCCAGCATTTT.

By its share, this clone is medium-sized. The chain is built from TRBV4-2 and TRBJ2-7; a weak D match, TRBD1 (7 bases). From germline, CDR1 is LGHNA and CDR2 YNFKEQ. Trimming removed 0 bases at V and 6 bases at J, with 18 bases between. This CDR3 is built from 16 residues. CDR3 region: CASSQELGTGEVEQYF. Here the CDR3 DNA reads TGTGCCAGCAGCCAAGAACTCGGTACAGGGGAGGTCGAGCAGTACTTC.

The genes are TRBV14 and TRBJ2-2; no firm D call. Trimming left V 1 base short and J 4 bases short, with 10 bases between. The CDR3 consists of 15 residues. The germline V gene encodes CDR1 SGHDN and CDR2 FVKESK. The CDR3 coding sequence is TGTGCCAGCAGCCAAGTGTATGGTGGCACCGGGGAGCTGTTTTTT. It translates to CASSQVYGGTGELFF.

This CDR3 is CASGLIRDNEQFF. The CDR3 coding sequence is TGTGCCAGTGGGCTGATAAGGGACAATGAGCAGTTCTTC. The chain links TRBV2 to TRBJ2-1; D not certain. V shed 9 bases and J shed 5 bases, with 14 bases lying between them. The CDR3 runs to 13 residues. Germline lookup yields CDR1 SNHLY and CDR2 FYNNEI.

This clone has only one observation. The V gene is TRBV15, the J gene TRBJ2-5, with 8 bases aligning to TRBD2. J was trimmed by 5 bases and V by 0 bases; bases with no gene match: 8. The CDR3 is 16 amino acids. Germline V gene data show CDR1 as LNHNV and CDR2 as YYDKDF (reference sequence). The CDR3 DNA reads as TGTGCCACCAGCAGAGATAGGAGCGGGAGCAGCGAGACCCAGTACTTC. It encodes CATSRDRSGSSETQYF.